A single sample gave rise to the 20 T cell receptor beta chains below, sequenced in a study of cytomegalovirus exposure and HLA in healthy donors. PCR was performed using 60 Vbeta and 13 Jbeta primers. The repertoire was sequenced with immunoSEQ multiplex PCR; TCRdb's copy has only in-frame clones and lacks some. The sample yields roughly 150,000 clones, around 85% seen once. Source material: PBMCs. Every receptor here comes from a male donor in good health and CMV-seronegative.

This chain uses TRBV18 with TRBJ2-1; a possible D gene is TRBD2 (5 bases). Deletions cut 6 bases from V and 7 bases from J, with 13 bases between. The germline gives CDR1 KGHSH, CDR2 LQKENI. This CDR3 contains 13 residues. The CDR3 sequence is CASSLGLDNEQFF. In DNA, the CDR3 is TGTGCCAGCTCCCTTGGACTGGATAATGAGCAGTTCTTC.

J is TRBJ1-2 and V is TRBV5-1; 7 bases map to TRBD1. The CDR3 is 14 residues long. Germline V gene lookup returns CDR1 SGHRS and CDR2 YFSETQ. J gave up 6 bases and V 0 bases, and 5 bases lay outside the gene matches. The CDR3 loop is CASSLERGRDGYTF. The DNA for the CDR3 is TGCGCCAGCAGCTTGGAAAGGGGGCGGGATGGCTACACCTTC.

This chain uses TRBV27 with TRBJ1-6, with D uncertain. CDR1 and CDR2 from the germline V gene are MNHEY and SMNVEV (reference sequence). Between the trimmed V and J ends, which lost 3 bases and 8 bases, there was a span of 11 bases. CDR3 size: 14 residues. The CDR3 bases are TGTGCCAGCAGTTTGCCGGGAGGTTATTCACCCCTCCACTTT. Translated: CASSLPGGYSPLHF.

The CDR3 sequence: CASSPWASGDYTQYF. DNA for the CDR3: TGTGCCAGCAGCCCCTGGGCTAGCGGAGATTATACGCAGTATTTT. This chain connects TRBV7-9 to TRBJ2-3; TRBD2 aligns across 7 bases. This CDR3 region has 15 residues. Germline V gives CDR1 SEHNR, CDR2 FQNEAQ (reference sequence). The ends lost 5 bases at V and 7 bases at J; junction bases unmatched: 12.

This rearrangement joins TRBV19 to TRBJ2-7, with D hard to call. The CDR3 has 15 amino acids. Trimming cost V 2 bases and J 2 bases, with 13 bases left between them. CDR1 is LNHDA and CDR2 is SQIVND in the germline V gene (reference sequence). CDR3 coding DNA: TGTGCCAGTAGTATATCGGATGGCGGCACCTACGAGCAGTACTTC. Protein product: CASSISDGGTYEQYF.

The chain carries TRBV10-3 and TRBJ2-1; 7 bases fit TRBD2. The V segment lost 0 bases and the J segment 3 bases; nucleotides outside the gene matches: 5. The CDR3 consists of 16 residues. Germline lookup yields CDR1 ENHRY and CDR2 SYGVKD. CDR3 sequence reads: CAISESTGTNYNEQFF. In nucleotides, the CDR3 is TGTGCCATCAGTGAGTCAACGGGGACTAACTACAATGAGCAGTTCTTC.

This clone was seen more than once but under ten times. The CDR3 is CASKGDRLHGQGYTF. In DNA form, the CDR3 reads TGCGCCAGCAAAGGGGACAGACTTCACGGACAGGGCTACACCTTC. The V call is TRBV5-1, the J call TRBJ1-2; 7 nucleotides line up with TRBD1. Germline assignment: CDR1 SGHRS and CDR2 YFSETQ. The J segment lost 8 bases and the V segment lost 6 bases, leaving 16 bases of the junction unmatched. This CDR3 spans 15 amino acids.

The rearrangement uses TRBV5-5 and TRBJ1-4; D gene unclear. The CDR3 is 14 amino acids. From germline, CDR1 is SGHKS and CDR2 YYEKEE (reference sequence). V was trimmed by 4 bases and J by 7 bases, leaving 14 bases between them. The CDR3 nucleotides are TGTGCCAGCAGCCCAATGGTCCGGAGTGAAAAACTGTTTTTT. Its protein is CASSPMVRSEKLFF.

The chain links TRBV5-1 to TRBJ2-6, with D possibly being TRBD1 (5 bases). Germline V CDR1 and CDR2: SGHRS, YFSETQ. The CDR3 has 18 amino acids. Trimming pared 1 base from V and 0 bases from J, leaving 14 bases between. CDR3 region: CASSLWSGSASGANVLTF. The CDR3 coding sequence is TGCGCCAGCAGCTTGTGGTCAGGGTCTGCCTCTGGGGCCAACGTCCTGACTTTC.

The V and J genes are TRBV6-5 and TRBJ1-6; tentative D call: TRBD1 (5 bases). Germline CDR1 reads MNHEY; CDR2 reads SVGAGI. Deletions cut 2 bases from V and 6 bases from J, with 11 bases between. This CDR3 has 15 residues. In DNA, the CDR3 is TGTGCCAGCAGTTACGTTGGGGGGGGTAATTCACCCCTCCACTTT. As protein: CASSYVGGGNSPLHF.

As DNA, the CDR3 is TGTGCCAGCCCCTCGGGTATATGGCAGCCCCAGCATTTT. Translation: CASPSGIWQPQHF. V and J are TRBV19 and TRBJ1-5; D gene unclear. CDR1 is LNHDA, CDR2 SQIVND, per germline (reference sequence). CDR3 size: 13 residues. Trimming pared 9 bases from V and 7 bases from J, leaving 16 bases between.

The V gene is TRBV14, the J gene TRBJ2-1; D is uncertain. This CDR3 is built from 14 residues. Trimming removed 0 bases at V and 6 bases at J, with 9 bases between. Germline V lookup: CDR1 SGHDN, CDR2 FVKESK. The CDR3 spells CASSQDLLSNEQFF. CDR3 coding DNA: TGTGCCAGCAGCCAAGATTTGCTCAGCAATGAGCAGTTCTTC.

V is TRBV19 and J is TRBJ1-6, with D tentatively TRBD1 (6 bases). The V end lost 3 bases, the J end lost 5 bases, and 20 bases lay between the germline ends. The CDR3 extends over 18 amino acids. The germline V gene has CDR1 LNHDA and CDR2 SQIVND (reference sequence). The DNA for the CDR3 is TGTGCCAGTAGTATCCATCTCAGGGGCGTTAGAGATAATTCACCCCTCCACTTT. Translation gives CASSIHLRGVRDNSPLHF.

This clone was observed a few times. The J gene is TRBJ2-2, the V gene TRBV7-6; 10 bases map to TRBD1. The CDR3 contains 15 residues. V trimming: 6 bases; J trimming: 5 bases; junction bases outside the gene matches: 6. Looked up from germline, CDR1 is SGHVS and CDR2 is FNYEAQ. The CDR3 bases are TGTGCCAGCAGTCCCCGGGACAGGGGAACCGGGGAGCTGTTTTTT. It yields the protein CASSPRDRGTGELFF.

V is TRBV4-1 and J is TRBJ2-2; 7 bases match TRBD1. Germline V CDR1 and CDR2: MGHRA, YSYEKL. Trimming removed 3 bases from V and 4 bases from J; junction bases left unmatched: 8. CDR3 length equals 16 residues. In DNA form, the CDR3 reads TGCGCCAGCAGCCACAAGACAGGGTGGAGCACCGGGGAGCTGTTTTTT. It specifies CASSHKTGWSTGELFF.

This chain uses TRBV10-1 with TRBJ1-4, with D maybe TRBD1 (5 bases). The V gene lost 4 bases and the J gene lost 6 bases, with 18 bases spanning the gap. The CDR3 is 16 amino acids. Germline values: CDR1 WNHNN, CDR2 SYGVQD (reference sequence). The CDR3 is CASSGKLTGPYEKLFF. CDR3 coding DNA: TGCGCCAGCAGTGGCAAACTTACAGGTCCATATGAAAAACTGTTTTTT.

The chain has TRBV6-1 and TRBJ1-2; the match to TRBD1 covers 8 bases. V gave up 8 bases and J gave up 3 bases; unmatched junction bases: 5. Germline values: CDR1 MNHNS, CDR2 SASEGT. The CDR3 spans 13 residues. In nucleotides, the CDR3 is TGTGCCAGCCTTGGACAGGGATACTATGGCTACACCTTC. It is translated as CASLGQGYYGYTF.

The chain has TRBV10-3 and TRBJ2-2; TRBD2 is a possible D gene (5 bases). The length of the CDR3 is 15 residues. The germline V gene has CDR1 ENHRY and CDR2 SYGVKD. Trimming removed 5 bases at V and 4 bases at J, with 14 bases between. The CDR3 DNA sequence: TGTGCCATCAGTTTAAGCGAGAGGGTCACCGGGGAGCTGTTTTTT. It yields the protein CAISLSERVTGELFF.

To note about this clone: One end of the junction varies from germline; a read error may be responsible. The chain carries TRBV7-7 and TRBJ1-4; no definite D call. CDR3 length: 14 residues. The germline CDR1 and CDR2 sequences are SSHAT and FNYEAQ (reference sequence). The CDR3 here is CASSLGPRGGKLFF. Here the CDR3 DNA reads TGTGCTAGCAGCTTAGGGCCGCGCGGAGGAAAACTGTTTTTT.

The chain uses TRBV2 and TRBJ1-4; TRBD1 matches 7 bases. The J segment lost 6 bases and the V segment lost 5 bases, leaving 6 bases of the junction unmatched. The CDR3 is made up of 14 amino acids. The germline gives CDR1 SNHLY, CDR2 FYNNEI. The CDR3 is CASSRDRDDEKLFF. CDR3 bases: TGTGCCAGCAGTCGCGACAGGGATGATGAAAAACTGTTTTTT.